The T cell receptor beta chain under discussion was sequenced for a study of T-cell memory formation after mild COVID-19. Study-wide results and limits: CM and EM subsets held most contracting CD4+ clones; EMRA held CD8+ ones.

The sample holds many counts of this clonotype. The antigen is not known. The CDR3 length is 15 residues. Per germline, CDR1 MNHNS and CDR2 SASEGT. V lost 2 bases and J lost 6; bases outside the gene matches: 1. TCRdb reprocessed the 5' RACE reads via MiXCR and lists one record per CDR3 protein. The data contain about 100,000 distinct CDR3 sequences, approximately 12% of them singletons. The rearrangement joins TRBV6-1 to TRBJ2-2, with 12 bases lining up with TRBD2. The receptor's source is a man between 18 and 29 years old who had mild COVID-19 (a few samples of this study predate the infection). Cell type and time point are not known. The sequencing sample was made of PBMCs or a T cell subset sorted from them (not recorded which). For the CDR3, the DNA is TGTGCCAGCAGTGAACTAGCGGGGGGGCCCGGGGAGCTGTTTTTT. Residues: CASSELAGGPGELFF.